What follows is one T cell receptor (beta chain) and its context. Its specificity is not known. No DNA is shown, since the ends of the CDR3 on it are uncertain; the CDR3 is the one TCRdb lists. Germline CDR1 and CDR2: SGHRS and YFSETQ. Ends included, the CDR3 has 15 residues. TCRdb ran MiXCR on the reads and lists one entry per CDR3 protein. The table has approximately 750,000 distinct CDR3 sequences, approximately 40% seen once. The data were taken from a study of T cell repertoires in cytomegalovirus infection. Turning to the study itself: From public TCR beta signatures came an indication of both CMV infection and matching HLA type. Overall study findings and caveats: Adding up the frequency of public TCR beta families identified people who carried CMV plus the relevant HLA. The study found HLA-C-restricted CMV-specific TCR beta clonotypes dominating the ex vivo response.

The source material was PBMCs. The receptor comes from a human donor in good health (CMV status not recorded). Some clones in this sample may be carry-over from other donors' samples. V usage is TRBV5-1 and J usage is TRBJ1-3. CDR3: CASSLGVGSGNTISF.